The present entry profiles one T cell receptor beta chain with its context. The data were taken from a study of blood T cell repertoires in COVID-19. In the authors' workflow: Quantification of nucleated cells was approximated via reference gene primer amplification. Data came from immunoSEQ multiplex PCR; TCRdb stores just in-frame clones and leaves some out. The DNA gave D and trimming, while V, J and clone size come from that table. The table has 140,000 or so clones, 85% to 90% seen once. The sequencing sample was made of peripheral blood. The source is a woman aged 45-60 years with active or convalescent COVID-19.

The CDR3 DNA reads TGTGCCAGCAGTCATCAGGGGTACTCCTACGAGCAGTACTTC. It yields the protein CASSHQGYSYEQYF. The V and J genes are TRBV6-5 and TRBJ2-7; D is perhaps TRBD1 (6 bases). V was clipped by 5 bases and J by 0 bases, with 11 bases between them. The CDR3 loop spans 14 amino acids. The germline CDR1 and CDR2 sequences are MNHEY and SVGAGI.